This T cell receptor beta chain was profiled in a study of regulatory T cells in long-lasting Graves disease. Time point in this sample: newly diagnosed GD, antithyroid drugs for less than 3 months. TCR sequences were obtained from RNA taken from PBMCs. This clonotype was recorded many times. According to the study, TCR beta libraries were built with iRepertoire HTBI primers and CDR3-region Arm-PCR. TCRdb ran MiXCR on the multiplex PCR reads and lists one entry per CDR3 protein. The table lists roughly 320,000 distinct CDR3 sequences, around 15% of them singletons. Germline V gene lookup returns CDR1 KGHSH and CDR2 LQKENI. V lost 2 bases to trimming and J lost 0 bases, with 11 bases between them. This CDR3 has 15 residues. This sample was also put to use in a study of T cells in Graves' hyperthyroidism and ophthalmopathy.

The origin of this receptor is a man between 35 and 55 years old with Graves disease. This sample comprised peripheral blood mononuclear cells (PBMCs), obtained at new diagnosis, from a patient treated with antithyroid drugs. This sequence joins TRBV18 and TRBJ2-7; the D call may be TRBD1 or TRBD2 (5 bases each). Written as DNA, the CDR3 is TGTGCCAGCTCACCAAAGAAAGGGACCTCCTACGAGCAGTACTTC. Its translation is CASSPKKGTSYEQYF.